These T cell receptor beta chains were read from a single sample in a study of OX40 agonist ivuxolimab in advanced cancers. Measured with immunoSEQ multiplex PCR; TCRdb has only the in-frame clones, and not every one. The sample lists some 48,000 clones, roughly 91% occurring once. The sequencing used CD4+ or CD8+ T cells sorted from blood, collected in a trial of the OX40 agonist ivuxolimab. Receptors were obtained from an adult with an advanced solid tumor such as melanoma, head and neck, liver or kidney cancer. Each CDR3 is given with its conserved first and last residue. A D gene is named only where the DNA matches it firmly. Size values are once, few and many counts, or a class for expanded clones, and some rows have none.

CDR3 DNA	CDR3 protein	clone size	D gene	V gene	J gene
TGTGCCAGCAGTGACGCGGGAGAGGTCTATAGCAATCAGCCCCAGCATTTT	CASSDAGEVYSNQPQHF	.	.	TRBV6-1	TRBJ1-5
TGTGCCAGCAGTTACTCTGGACCCATAGGTTGGCCCCAGCATTTT	CASSYSGPIGWPQHF	.	.	TRBV6-5	TRBJ1-5
TGTGCCAGTCAGAAGAACACTGAAGCTTTCTTT	CASQKNTEAFF	.	.	TRBV28	TRBJ1-1
TGCGCCAGCAGCCAAGATATGGGAGCGGGGGGTGTTACAATGAGAGGTGGGCAGTTCTTC	CASSQDMGAGGVTMRGGQFF	.	TRBD2	TRBV4-1	TRBJ2-1
TGTGCCACCAGCAGGTCAGGAAGCAATCAGCCCCAGCATTTT	CATSRSGSNQPQHF	.	.	TRBV15	TRBJ1-5
TGTGCCAGCAGCCCCGGGACTAGCGGGGGGGCGGTTTTGGAGCAGTACTTC	CASSPGTSGGAVLEQYF	.	TRBD2	TRBV13	TRBJ2-7
TGTGCCAGCAGCTTAACTAGCGGGGGGGGACAAGAGACCCAGTACTTC	CASSLTSGGGQETQYF	.	TRBD2	TRBV7-8	TRBJ2-5
TGCGCCAGCAGCCAAGTGATTGGGACAGGGGAGGGTCAGCCCCAGCATTTT	CASSQVIGTGEGQPQHF	.	TRBD1	TRBV4-1	TRBJ1-5
TGTGCTAGCAGCAAGGACATAGAGGAGACCCAGTACTTC	CASSKDIEETQYF	.	.	TRBV7-7	TRBJ2-5
TGTGCCAGCAGCTTAGGAGGAGACACTGAAGCTTTCTTT	CASSLGGDTEAFF	once	.	TRBV11-2	TRBJ1-1
TGTGCCAGCAGTGAAGCCTGGGTAATCGGACAAAGCACAGATACGCAGTATTTT	CASSEAWVIGQSTDTQYF	.	.	TRBV2	TRBJ2-3
TGTGCCATCAGTGTTGGGTCGAACACTGAAGCTTTCTTT	CAISVGSNTEAFF	.	.	TRBV10-3	TRBJ1-1
TGTGCCAGCAGCATGGCCTACGAGCAGTACTTC	CASSMAYEQYF	.	.	TRBV7-9	TRBJ2-7
TGTGCCAGCAGTCGGAGTGGAGCGTATGGCTACACCTTC	CASSRSGAYGYTF	once	.	TRBV14	TRBJ1-2
TGTGCCAACAGTTCCCAGGGCACCCTCCACTTT	CANSSQGTLHF	.	.	TRBV27	TRBJ1-6
TGTGCCAGCAGTGACGGGGGAGCGGTGTCCAATGAGCAGTTCTTC	CASSDGGAVSNEQFF	.	.	TRBV6-4	TRBJ2-1
TGTGCCACCAAGGACAGGGCCCTCGAGCAGTACTTC	CATKDRALEQYF	.	TRBD1	TRBV19	TRBJ2-7
TGTGCCAGCAGCGGACTACGGGGGGAAGAGATTCAGTACTTC	CASSGLRGEEIQYF	once	TRBD2	TRBV14	TRBJ2-4
TGTGCCAGTAGTATATCCTCAACAGGGGGCTATAGTGAAAAACTGTTTTTT	CASSISSTGGYSEKLFF	.	TRBD1	TRBV19	TRBJ1-4
TGTGCCAGCAGTTCGCTCACAGGGGGAGTCACAGATACGCAGTATTTT	CASSSLTGGVTDTQYF	.	TRBD1	TRBV27	TRBJ2-3
TGTGCCAGCAGCCCTCAGAGAATGAACACTGAAGCTTTCTTT	CASSPQRMNTEAFF	.	.	TRBV27	TRBJ1-1
TGCGCCAGCAGTGAGTCGGGGTACAATGAGCAGTTCTTC	CASSESGYNEQFF	.	.	TRBV10-1	TRBJ2-1
TGTGCCAGCAGTTACCGAGGGTATCGAGCTGAAGCTTTCTTT	CASSYRGYRAEAFF	.	.	TRBV6-6	TRBJ1-1
TGTGCCAGCAGTGAAGAGTCTAATTCACCCCTCCACTTT	CASSEESNSPLHF	.	.	TRBV6-4	TRBJ1-6
TGTGCCAGCTATTTAGCTGGGGCCAACGTCCTGACTTTC	CASYLAGANVLTF	.	.	TRBV2	TRBJ2-6
TGTGCCAGCAGCTGTACCGACAGGGGGCGAAATTCACCCCTCCACTTT	CASSCTDRGRNSPLHF	.	TRBD1	TRBV13	TRBJ1-6
TGTGCCAGCAGCTTGGACAGGGGGTACAATGAGCAGTTCTTC	CASSLDRGYNEQFF	.	TRBD1	TRBV7-9	TRBJ2-1
TGTGCCAGCAGTTTCAAGGGGGCCCTGAACACTGAAGCTTTCTTT	CASSFKGALNTEAFF	.	TRBD1	TRBV27	TRBJ1-1
TGTGCCAGCAGTTCGGGACAGGGCGATAATGAAAAACTGTTTTTT	CASSSGQGDNEKLFF	.	TRBD1	TRBV28	TRBJ1-4
TGTGCCAGCAGTTCGAGCCCGGGACAAGCTAGCACAGATACGCAGTATTTT	CASSSSPGQASTDTQYF	.	.	TRBV27	TRBJ2-3
TGTGCCACCAGCACCGAGGCAGGGGCGCTCCAGCCCCAGCATTTT	CATSTEAGALQPQHF	.	.	TRBV15	TRBJ1-5
TGTGCCAGCAGCGCAACTAGCGGGGGGCCTACGCAGTATTTT	CASSATSGGPTQYF	.	TRBD2	TRBV9	TRBJ2-3
TGTGCCAGCAGCGTAGCTACTAGCGGAGATACGCAGTATTTT	CASSVATSGDTQYF	.	TRBD2	TRBV9	TRBJ2-3
TGCGCCAGCAGCTTGGAGGGGTTAGCCTACGAGCAGTACTTC	CASSLEGLAYEQYF	.	.	TRBV5-1	TRBJ2-7
TGTGCCAGCAGTCCCGTCCTCGGGGGCTCCTACGAGCAGTACTTC	CASSPVLGGSYEQYF	.	.	TRBV2	TRBJ2-7
TGTGCCAGCAGTGACAGGGAGTGGGATGGCTACACCTTC	CASSDREWDGYTF	.	TRBD1	TRBV6-5	TRBJ1-2
TGCGCCAGCAGCCAAGAGAGGGGGGGAGGCAATGAGCAGTTCTTC	CASSQERGGGNEQFF	.	.	TRBV4-1	TRBJ2-1
TGTGCCAGCAGCTTTATCCGGGAAGCTTTCTTT	CASSFIREAFF	.	.	TRBV5-8	TRBJ1-1
TGCGCCAGCAGGGAGGACATCAGTAACTATGGCTACACCTTC	CASREDISNYGYTF	.	.	TRBV5-1	TRBJ1-2
TGTGCCAGCAGTTATAATCCACAGTCGCTAACCGGGGAGCTGTTTTTT	CASSYNPQSLTGELFF	.	.	TRBV6-6	TRBJ2-2
TGTGCCAGCAGCCTAGAGGGACGCAACTCTGGAAACACCATATATTTT	CASSLEGRNSGNTIYF	.	.	TRBV7-6	TRBJ1-3
TGTGCCAGCAGGGAGGGACGGCTCGAGCAGTACTTC	CASREGRLEQYF	.	.	TRBV5-6	TRBJ2-7
TGTGCCAGCAGTTCGGGGGACGGGGAGCAGTACTTC	CASSSGDGEQYF	.	.	TRBV27	TRBJ2-7
TGTGCCACCAGAGGACCAGGTCCCTCTGGAAACACCATATATTTT	CATRGPGPSGNTIYF	.	.	TRBV15	TRBJ1-3
TGCGCCAGCAGCTTAGTATCCACTGAAGCTTTCTTT	CASSLVSTEAFF	.	.	TRBV5-1	TRBJ1-1
TGTGCCAGCAGTGAAGGAGGGATGGGCCAGCCCCAGCATTTT	CASSEGGMGQPQHF	.	.	TRBV25-1	TRBJ1-5
TGTGCCAGCAGTGACTCGGCGGGGGCGAACAATGAGCAGTTCTTC	CASSDSAGANNEQFF	.	.	TRBV6-4	TRBJ2-1
TGTGCCAGCAGCGTAGACACCGGGGAGCTGTTTTTT	CASSVDTGELFF	once	.	TRBV9	TRBJ2-2
TGTGCCAGCAGTCTCGAACCCACAGATACGCAGTATTTT	CASSLEPTDTQYF	.	.	TRBV5-4	TRBJ2-3
TGCAGCGTTGAAAACCGGGAACTAGCGGGGGGGATTAAGATTCCTCCAGATACGCAGTATTTT	CSVENRELAGGIKIPPDTQYF	.	TRBD2	TRBV29-1	TRBJ2-3
TGCGCCAGCAGCTTGAGCTCTGGGGCCAACGTCCTGACTTTC	CASSLSSGANVLTF	once	.	TRBV5-1	TRBJ2-6
TGTGCCAGCAGCTTAGAGCTAGCGGGGGTTCAAGAGACCCAGTACTTC	CASSLELAGVQETQYF	.	TRBD2	TRBV11-2	TRBJ2-5
TGTGCCAGCAGCTTAGATCGGAGGGGGATAGGGACCGGGGAGCTGTTTTTT	CASSLDRRGIGTGELFF	.	.	TRBV11-3	TRBJ2-2
TGTGCCAGCAGCTTCGTGCACGAGCAGTACTTC	CASSFVHEQYF	.	.	TRBV5-5	TRBJ2-7
TGTGCAAGTCGCTTCAACAGACTAGCGGGGGGTTACCAGGTTCAAGAGACCCAGTACTTC	CASRFNRLAGGYQVQETQYF	once	.	TRBV12-2	TRBJ2-5